The 22 T cell receptor beta chains given below trace back to one sample, sequenced in a study of vaccination and CD4 T cells after COVID-19. The Oncomine TCR Beta short-read assay was applied to DNA of cultured CD4+ T cells. TCRdb called the PCR reads again in MiXCR, with one record for every CDR3 protein. The sample includes over 8,000 distinct CDR3 sequences, around 59% of them seen just once. For these TCRs, the target antigens are not known. Regarding treatment: roughly 10-day PBMC culture with coronavirus spike peptide pools or control peptides (ViraFEST assay). Sequencing was carried out using CD4+ T cells from blood, cultured in vitro. All receptors derive from a human donor who had recovered from COVID-19.

The chain uses TRBV19 and TRBJ1-5; 9 bases map to TRBD1. The ends lost 3 bases at V and 9 bases at J; junction bases unmatched: 3. This CDR3 spans 13 amino acids. CDR1 and CDR2 (germline): LNHDA, SQIVND (reference sequence). The CDR3 nucleotides are TGTGCCAGTAGTATGGGACAGGGCGCGCCCCAGCATTTT. This codes for CASSMGQGAPQHF.

The sample holds a few counts of this clonotype. The V and J genes are TRBV6-2 or TRBV6-3 and TRBJ1-5; no reliable D call. CDR1 is MNHEY and CDR2 is SVGEGT in the germline V gene. The CDR3 spans 14 residues. Trimming took 8 bases from V and 3 from J, leaving 14 bases between them. CDR3 amino acids: CASSSGQANQPQHF. CDR3 bases: TGTGCCAGCTCGAGCGGGCAGGCCAATCAGCCCCAGCATTTT.

In nucleotides, the CDR3 is TGCAGTGCCCAACAGGTCCCCTATGGCTACACCTTC. This sequence encodes CSAQQVPYGYTF. The chain carries TRBV20-1 and TRBJ1-2, with D maybe TRBD1 (5 bases). Germline-derived CDR1 and CDR2 are DFQATT and SNEGSKA (reference sequence). The CDR3 is 12 amino acids. Trimming stripped 6 bases from V and 4 bases from J, with 12 bases between.

The chain recombines TRBV7-2 with TRBJ2-5; D may be TRBD1 (5 bases). The V and J ends lost 2 bases and 3 bases respectively, with 13 bases between them. This CDR3 spans 15 amino acids. Germline V gene sequence: CDR1 SGHTA, CDR2 FQGNSA. For the CDR3, the DNA is TGTGCCAGCAGCTTACCTAGGGGCCGTGAAGAGACCCAGTACTTC. As protein: CASSLPRGREETQYF.

The chain links TRBV20-1 to TRBJ1-6, with a possible D match to TRBD1 (6 bases). The CDR3 covers 15 residues. CDR1 is DFQATT, CDR2 SNEGSKA, per germline (reference sequence). Trimming shortened V by 0 bases and J by 8 bases, and 14 bases separated the two germline ends. The CDR3: CSARDSGASHSPLHF. As DNA, the CDR3 is TGCAGTGCTAGAGATTCGGGGGCCAGTCATTCACCCCTCCACTTT.

DNA for the CDR3: TGCAGTGCTAGAGATACTGACGGAAGATGGGCAGATACGCAGTATTTT. Translated, it gives CSARDTDGRWADTQYF. This chain links TRBV20-1 with TRBJ2-3, with unresolved D. CDR1 DFQATT and CDR2 SNEGSKA come from the germline V gene (reference sequence). The CDR3 contains 16 residues. Trimming shortened V by 0 bases and J by 4 bases, and 17 bases separated the two germline ends.

The chain joins TRBV30 to TRBJ2-7; possible D gene TRBD1, 5 bases. Germline V lookup: CDR1 GTSNPN, CDR2 SVGIG (reference sequence). Trimming shortened V by 5 bases and J by 4 bases, and 6 bases separated the two germline ends. The CDR3 has 10 amino acids. The CDR3 nucleotides read TGTGCCTGGGGACAATACGAGCAGTACTTC. Translating it yields CAWGQYEQYF.

This clonotype was seen a handful of times. The chain has TRBV7-2 and TRBJ2-3; D is unclear. Trimming took 3 bases from V and 8 from J, leaving 9 bases between them. Germline CDR1 SGHTA, CDR2 FQGNSA. The CDR3 length is 12 residues. CDR3 sequence (DNA): TGTGCCAGCAGCTTTGGGGTGGGTACGCAGTATTTT. Translation: CASSFGVGTQYF.

The chain recombines TRBV9 with TRBJ2-3; TRBD2 matches 9 bases. This CDR3 is 15 amino acids long. J gave up 1 base and V 4 bases, and 4 bases lay outside the gene matches. Germline V gives CDR1 SGDLS, CDR2 YYNGEE. The CDR3 bases are TGTGCCAGCAGCATCGGACTAGCGCGCACAGATACGCAGTATTTT. Its translation is CASSIGLARTDTQYF. Combining the CDR3 with reference TRBV9 and TRBJ2-3 gives the whole variable domain DSGVTQTPKHLITATGQRVTLRCSPRSGDLSVYWYQQSLDQGLQFLIQYYNGEERAKGNILERFSAQQFPDLHSELNLSSLELGDSALYFCASSIGLARTDTQYFGPGTRLTVL.

This chain uses TRBV6-1 with TRBJ1-5; D not resolved. With 3 bases removed from V and 5 bases from J, the gap between germline ends came to 11 bases. The CDR3 spans 14 residues. Germline V gene data show CDR1 as MNHNS and CDR2 as SASEGT. In DNA, the CDR3 is TGTGCCAGCAGTGACCCAGTTGTGGATCAGCCCCAGCATTTT. It yields the protein CASSDPVVDQPQHF.

V usage is TRBV24-1 and J usage is TRBJ1-5; D unclear. This CDR3 is built from 17 residues. Germline values: CDR1 KGHDR, CDR2 SFDVKD. The germline V and J ends were trimmed by 4 bases and 1 base, with 16 bases remaining between them. As DNA, the CDR3 is TGTGCCACCAGTGACCCCCGCGCGGGAGGAAGCAATCAGCCCCAGCATTTT. Translated: CATSDPRAGGSNQPQHF.

This clonotype came up a few times. The rearrangement joins TRBV7-3 to TRBJ2-3; no firm D call. Germline values: CDR1 SGHTA, CDR2 FQGTGA. The CDR3 consists of 13 residues. The ends were cut back, 5 bases at V and 4 bases at J, with 10 bases in the middle. CDR3 bases: TGTGCCAGCAGCCGGACGGGCGCAGATACGCAGTATTTT. Translated: CASSRTGADTQYF.

This clonotype was seen a handful of times. The chain uses TRBV7-2 and TRBJ1-5; 11 bases are a match to TRBD1. J gave up 6 bases and V 1 base, and 2 bases lay outside the gene matches. Germline loops: CDR1 SGHTA, CDR2 FQGNSA. The CDR3 sequence is 15 residues long. The CDR3, as DNA: TGTGCCAGCAGCTTAGGGACAGGGGGCTCTCAGCCCCAGCATTTT. Residues: CASSLGTGGSQPQHF.

This clonotype came up a few times. The V and J genes are TRBV6-1 and TRBJ2-7; D ambiguous. V gave up 6 bases and J gave up 2 bases, with 11 bases separating them. The CDR3 totals 13 residues. Germline CDR1 is MNHNS and CDR2 is SASEGT. The DNA of the CDR3 is TGTGCCAGCAGGGAGACGGTGGCCTACGAGCAGTACTTC. Translating gives CASRETVAYEQYF.

This chain uses TRBV30 with TRBJ2-5; tentatively, D is TRBD1 (5 bases). Looked up from germline, CDR1 is GTSNPN and CDR2 is SVGIG (reference sequence). V gave up 5 bases and J gave up 4 bases, with 11 bases separating them. CDR3 size: 12 residues. CDR3: CAWRRQRETQYF. The CDR3 nucleotides are TGTGCCTGGCGCCGACAGAGAGAGACCCAGTACTTC.

The V gene is TRBV10-3, the J gene TRBJ2-3; D may be TRBD2 (7 bases). Trimming removed 7 bases from V and 2 bases from J, with 10 bases in between. There are 13 residues in the CDR3. Germline V lookup: CDR1 ENHRY, CDR2 SYGVKD. CDR3 protein: CAIMAGATDTQYF. The CDR3, as DNA: TGTGCCATCATGGCGGGGGCCACAGATACGCAGTATTTT.

V is TRBV19 and J is TRBJ1-5; weak D call: TRBD1 (6 bases). V shed 3 bases and J shed 6 bases, with 15 bases lying between them. Germline CDR1 reads LNHDA; CDR2 reads SQIVND (reference sequence). CDR3 size: 15 residues. The CDR3 DNA sequence: TGTGCCAGTAGTATTGCGGGGGCGCTGGGTCAGCCCCAGCATTTT. Its protein is CASSIAGALGQPQHF.

This chain joins TRBV15 and TRBJ2-2; D possibly matches TRBD1 or TRBD2 (5 bases each). This CDR3 spans 17 amino acids. Germline-derived CDR1 and CDR2 are LNHNV and YYDKDF (reference sequence). V was cut by 3 bases and J by 1 base, with 15 bases left in between. DNA of the CDR3: TGTGCCACCAGCAGGAGCTCGGGACCGCTGAACACCGGGGAGCTGTTTTTT. This translates into CATSRSSGPLNTGELFF.

The chain couples TRBV27 to TRBJ2-5; D may correspond to TRBD1 or TRBD2 (5 bases each). The CDR3 contains 13 residues. Germline V lookup: CDR1 MNHEY, CDR2 SMNVEV (reference sequence). V was clipped by 5 bases and J by 4 bases, with 11 bases between them. As DNA, the CDR3 is TGTGCCAGCAGTGTCGGGGCTGGAGAGACCCAGTACTTC. The encoded protein is CASSVGAGETQYF.

The gene calls are TRBV15 and TRBJ2-7; D remains ambiguous. Germline assignment: CDR1 LNHNV and CDR2 YYDKDF (reference sequence). The V end lost 5 bases, the J end lost 5 bases, and 13 bases lay between the germline ends. CDR3 size: 13 residues. The CDR3 DNA reads as TGTGCCACCAGCTCTTTACGGAGCAACGAGCAGTACTTC. Amino acids: CATSSLRSNEQYF.

The rearrangement joins TRBV6-2 or TRBV6-3 to TRBJ1-1, with TRBD1 identical over 7 bases. Germline V gene lookup returns CDR1 MNHEY and CDR2 SVGEGT. The length of the CDR3 is 13 residues. V lost 2 bases, J lost 7 bases, and 4 bases stayed unmatched. CDR3 bases: TGTGCCAGCAGTTACAGCAGGGGGTATGAAGCTTTCTTT. It is translated as CASSYSRGYEAFF.

The J gene is TRBJ2-2, the V gene TRBV7-2; tentatively, D is TRBD2 (6 bases). The CDR3 spans 17 residues. Germline V gives CDR1 SGHTA, CDR2 FQGNSA. Trimming shortened V by 2 bases and J by 0 bases, and 13 bases separated the two germline ends. CDR3 loop: CASSLRFGGTNTGELFF. CDR3 sequence (DNA): TGTGCCAGCAGCTTAAGGTTCGGCGGGACGAACACCGGGGAGCTGTTTTTT.